This entry lists 20 T cell receptor beta chains sequenced from one sample in a study of CXCR3-negative and CXCR3-positive naive CD8 T cells. Researchers prepared the TRB cDNA libraries using 5' RACE with UMI labels. TCRdb re-called the 5' RACE reads; one entry per CDR3 protein, DNA not given. This sample contains tens of thousands of distinct CDR3 sequences. The sequenced material came from naive CXCR3- CD8+ T cells from blood. Subset here: CD45RO-CCR7+CD27+CD95- naive CD8+ T cells lacking CXCR3 (TNR3-). These receptors all stem from a human donor in good health. Some clones in this sample may be carry-over from other donors' samples.

The chain joins TRBV29-1 to TRBJ1-5; the D gene TCRdb calls, TRBD1, cannot be checked with no DNA. Germline CDR1 is SQVTM and CDR2 is ANQGSEA. This CDR3 has 13 residues. The CDR3 reads CSVGGTGNQPQHF.

The chain combines TRBV7-6 with TRBJ2-7. Germline-derived CDR1 and CDR2 are SGHVS and FNYEAQ. There are 13 residues in the CDR3. CDR3 sequence reads: CASSSGSSYEQYF.

The chain recombines TRBV6-4 with TRBJ2-2. The CDR3 length is 15 residues. Germline loops: CDR1 MRHNA, CDR2 SNTAGT. The CDR3 reads CASSESDQTTGELFF.

V and J are TRBV12-3 or TRBV12-4 and TRBJ2-7. CDR3 length: 14 residues. CDR3 amino acids: CASSLAGFSYEQYF.

This rearrangement joins TRBV7-9 to TRBJ2-3; TCRdb outputs TRBD2, but without DNA this stays unchecked. The CDR3 has 16 residues. CDR1 and CDR2 (germline): SEHNR, FQNEAQ (reference sequence). The chain's CDR3 is CASSPGLAAYTDTQYF.

V and J are TRBV28 and TRBJ2-4. This CDR3 is 13 amino acids long. CDR1 and CDR2 from the germline V gene are MDHEN and SYDVKM. Here the CDR3 reads CASSLGPENIQYF.

This chain connects TRBV7-9 to TRBJ2-7; TCRdb names TRBD2, which stays unverified in the absence of DNA. The germline V gene encodes CDR1 SEHNR and CDR2 FQNEAQ (reference sequence). The CDR3 is 15 residues long. CDR3 amino acids: CASRSERRASYEQYF.

The rearrangement uses TRBV4-2 and TRBJ2-6. CDR1 LGHNA and CDR2 YNFKEQ come from the germline V gene. This CDR3 comprises 16 residues. The CDR3: CASSQEVGTGANVLTF.

The V gene is TRBV6-5, the J gene TRBJ2-7; TCRdb calls TRBD2, which cannot be checked without DNA. This CDR3 comprises 14 residues. The germline V gene has CDR1 MNHEY and CDR2 SVGAGI. CDR3 in amino acids: CASSRLAEAYEQYF.

The rearrangement joins TRBV7-9 to TRBJ2-1. The CDR3 totals 15 residues. Looked up from germline, CDR1 is SEHNR and CDR2 is FQNEAQ (reference sequence). The CDR3 spells CASSLPGTPLNEQFF.

This chain uses TRBV12-3 or TRBV12-4 with TRBJ1-5. This CDR3 has 16 amino acids. CDR3 in amino acids: CASRPSLERGNQPQHF.

V and J are TRBV29-1 and TRBJ2-1; TCRdb picks TRBD1, but there is no DNA to check that call. The CDR3 spans 14 residues. Looked up from germline, CDR1 is SQVTM and CDR2 is ANQGSEA. CDR3 sequence: CSGLGTGTNNEQFF.

The chain couples TRBV7-3 to TRBJ2-5; TCRdb's assignment of TRBD2 cannot be checked, as there is no DNA. In germline, CDR1 is SGHTA, CDR2 FQGTGA. CDR3 length equals 16 residues. CDR3 amino acids: CASSPPRSGGLKTQYF.

This CDR3 reads CSAQGAGTPDEQFF. The chain joins TRBV20-1 to TRBJ2-1; absent DNA, TCRdb's TRBD1 call cannot be checked. Germline CDR1 reads DFQATT; CDR2 reads SNEGSKA (reference sequence). The CDR3 runs to 14 residues.

The chain uses TRBV12-3 or TRBV12-4 and TRBJ2-1. This CDR3 is 12 amino acids long. CDR3: CASSLSQTKQFF.

V is TRBV10-2 and J is TRBJ2-2. CDR1 is WSHSY and CDR2 is SAAADI in the germline V gene. CDR3 size: 17 residues. CDR3 amino acids: CASSESTGFVDTGELFF.

V and J are TRBV7-9 and TRBJ2-1. CDR1 and CDR2 from the germline V gene are SEHNR and FQNEAQ (reference sequence). The CDR3 covers 12 residues. CDR3 loop: CASSLEGSEQFF.

The CDR3 spells CASSQALGAADTQYF. The gene calls are TRBV4-3 and TRBJ2-3; TCRdb's D call of TRBD1 is untestable without DNA. The CDR3 loop spans 15 amino acids. CDR1 is LGHNA and CDR2 is YSLEER in the germline V gene.

V gene TRBV29-1 combines with J gene TRBJ2-7; TCRdb's D call of TRBD1 is untestable without DNA. From germline, CDR1 is SQVTM and CDR2 ANQGSEA. This CDR3 contains 14 residues. The CDR3 here is CSVVGTGGMDEQYF.

The rearrangement uses TRBV4-3 and TRBJ1-6. Germline-derived CDR1 and CDR2 are LGHNA and YSLEER. The CDR3 sequence is 15 residues long. CDR3 sequence reads: CASSQGARNNSPLHF.